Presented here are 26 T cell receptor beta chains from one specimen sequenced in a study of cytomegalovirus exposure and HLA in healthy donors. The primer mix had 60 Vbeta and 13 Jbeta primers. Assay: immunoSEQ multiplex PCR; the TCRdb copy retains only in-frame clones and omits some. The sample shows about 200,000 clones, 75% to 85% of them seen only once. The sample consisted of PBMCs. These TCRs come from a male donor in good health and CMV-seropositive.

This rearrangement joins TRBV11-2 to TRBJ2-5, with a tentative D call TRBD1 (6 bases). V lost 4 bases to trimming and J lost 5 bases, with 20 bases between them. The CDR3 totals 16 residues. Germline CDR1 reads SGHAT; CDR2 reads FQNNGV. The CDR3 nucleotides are TGTGCCAGCAGCTCGCGTCGGACAGAGGGATGGGAGACCCAGTACTTC. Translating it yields CASSSRRTEGWETQYF.

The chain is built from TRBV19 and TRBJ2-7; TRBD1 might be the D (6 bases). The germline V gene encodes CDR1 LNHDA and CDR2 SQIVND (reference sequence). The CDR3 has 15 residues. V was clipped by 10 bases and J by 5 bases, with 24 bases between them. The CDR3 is CATSLGSTGGNEQYF. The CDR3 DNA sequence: TGTGCCACCTCGCTAGGGTCGACAGGAGGTAACGAGCAGTACTTC.

CDR3 in DNA: TGTGCAAGTCGTGCGTGTCTATATGGCTACACCTTC. It encodes CASRACLYGYTF. The chain couples TRBV12-2 to TRBJ1-2. TRBV12-2 is assigned pseudogene status. The CDR3 contains 12 residues.

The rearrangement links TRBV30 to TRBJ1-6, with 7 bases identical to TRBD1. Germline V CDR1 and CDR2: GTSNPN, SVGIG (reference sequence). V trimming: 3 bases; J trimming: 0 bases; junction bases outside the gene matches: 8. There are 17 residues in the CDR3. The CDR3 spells CAWRERGQSSYNSPLHF. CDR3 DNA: TGTGCCTGGAGAGAACGGGGACAGAGCTCCTATAATTCACCCCTCCACTTT.

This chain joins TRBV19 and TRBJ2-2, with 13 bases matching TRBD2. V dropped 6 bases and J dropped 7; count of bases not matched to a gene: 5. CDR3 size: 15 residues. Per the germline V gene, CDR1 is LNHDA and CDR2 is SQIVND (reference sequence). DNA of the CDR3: TGTGCCAGTAGCTCACTAGCGGGGGGGCACGGGGAGCTGTTTTTT. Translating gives CASSSLAGGHGELFF.

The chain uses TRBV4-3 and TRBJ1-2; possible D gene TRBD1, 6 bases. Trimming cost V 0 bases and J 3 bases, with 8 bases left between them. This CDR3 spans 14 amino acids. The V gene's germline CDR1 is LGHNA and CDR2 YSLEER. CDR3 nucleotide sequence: TGCGCCAGCAGCCAAGACAGGGGAGACTATGGCTACACCTTC. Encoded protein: CASSQDRGDYGYTF.

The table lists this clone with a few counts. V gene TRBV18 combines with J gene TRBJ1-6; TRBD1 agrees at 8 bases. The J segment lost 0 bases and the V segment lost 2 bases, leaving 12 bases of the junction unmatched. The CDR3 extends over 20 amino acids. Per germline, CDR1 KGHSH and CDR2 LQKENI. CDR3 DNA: TGTGCCAGCTCACCAAGGGAGGCAGGGGGCCTTAGCTCCTATAATTCACCCCTCCACTTT. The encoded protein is CASSPREAGGLSSYNSPLHF.

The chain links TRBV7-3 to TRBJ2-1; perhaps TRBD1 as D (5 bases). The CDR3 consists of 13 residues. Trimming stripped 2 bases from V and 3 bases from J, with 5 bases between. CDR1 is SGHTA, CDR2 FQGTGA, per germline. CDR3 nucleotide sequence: TGTGCCAGCAGCTTAGACAGCTACAATGAGCAGTTCTTC. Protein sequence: CASSLDSYNEQFF.

In DNA form, the CDR3 reads TGTGCCAGCAGCGTAGAGGAGGGGTATACTGAAGCTTTCTTT. This sequence encodes CASSVEEGYTEAFF. The V gene is TRBV9, the J gene TRBJ1-1, with TRBD1 as a possible D gene (5 bases). Germline assignment: CDR1 SGDLS and CDR2 YYNGEE. The V end lost 0 bases, the J end lost 5 bases, and 11 bases lay between the germline ends. This CDR3 contains 14 residues.

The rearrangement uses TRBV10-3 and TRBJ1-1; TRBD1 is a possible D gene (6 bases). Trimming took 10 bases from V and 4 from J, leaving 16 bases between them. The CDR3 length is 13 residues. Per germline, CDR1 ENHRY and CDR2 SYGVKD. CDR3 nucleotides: TGTGCCACCTTGACAGGACGGGGCACTGAAGCTTTCTTT. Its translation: CATLTGRGTEAFF.

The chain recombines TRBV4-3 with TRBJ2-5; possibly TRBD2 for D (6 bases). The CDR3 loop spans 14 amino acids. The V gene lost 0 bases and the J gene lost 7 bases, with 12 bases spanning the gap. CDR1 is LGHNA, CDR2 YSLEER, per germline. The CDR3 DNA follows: TGCGCCAGCAGCCAAGACGGAGGGGCCGGGACCCAGTACTTC. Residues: CASSQDGGAGTQYF.

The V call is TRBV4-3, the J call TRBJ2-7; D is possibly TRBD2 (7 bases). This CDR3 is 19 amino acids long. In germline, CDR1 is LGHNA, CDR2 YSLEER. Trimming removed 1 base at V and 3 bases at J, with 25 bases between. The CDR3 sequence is CASSQVGVGGASRNYEQYF. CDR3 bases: TGCGCCAGCAGCCAAGTGGGGGTTGGGGGGGCCAGTAGGAACTACGAGCAGTACTTC.

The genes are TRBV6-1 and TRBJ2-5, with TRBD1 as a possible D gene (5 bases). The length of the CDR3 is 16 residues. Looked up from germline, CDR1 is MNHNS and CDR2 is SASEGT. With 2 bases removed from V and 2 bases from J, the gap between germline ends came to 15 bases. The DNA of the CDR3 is TGTGCCAGCAGTGAAACTACAGGAACATTACAAGAGACCCAGTACTTC. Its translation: CASSETTGTLQETQYF.

The CDR3 bases are TGCAGCGTTCACGACAGGGGGCATCGAGAGACCCAGTACTTC. It translates to CSVHDRGHRETQYF. V usage is TRBV29-1 and J usage is TRBJ2-5, with TRBD1 matching 10 bases. Germline loops: CDR1 SQVTM, CDR2 ANQGSEA. The CDR3 is 14 amino acids. Germline trimming cut 5 bases from V and 4 bases from J; bases unmatched to any gene: 7.

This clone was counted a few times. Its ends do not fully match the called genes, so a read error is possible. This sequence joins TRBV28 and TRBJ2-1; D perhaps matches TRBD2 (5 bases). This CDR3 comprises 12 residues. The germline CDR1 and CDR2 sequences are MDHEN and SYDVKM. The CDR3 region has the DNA TGTGCCAGCAGCCAGCCGGGGATGCGATGTATCTTC. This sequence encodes CASSQPGMRCIF.

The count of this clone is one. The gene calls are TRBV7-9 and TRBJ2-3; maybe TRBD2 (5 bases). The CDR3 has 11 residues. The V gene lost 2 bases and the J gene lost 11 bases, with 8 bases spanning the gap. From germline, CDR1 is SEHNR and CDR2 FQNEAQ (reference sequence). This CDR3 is CASSLRGGQYF. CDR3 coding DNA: TGTGCCAGCAGCTTACGCGGAGGGCAGTATTTT.

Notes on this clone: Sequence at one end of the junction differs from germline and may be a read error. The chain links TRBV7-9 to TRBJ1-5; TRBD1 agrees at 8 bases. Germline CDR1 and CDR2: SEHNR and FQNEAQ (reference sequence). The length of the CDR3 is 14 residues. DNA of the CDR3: TGTTCCAGCAGCAGGGGGGACAGGTCTCAGCCCCAGCATTTT. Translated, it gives CSSSRGDRSQPQHF.

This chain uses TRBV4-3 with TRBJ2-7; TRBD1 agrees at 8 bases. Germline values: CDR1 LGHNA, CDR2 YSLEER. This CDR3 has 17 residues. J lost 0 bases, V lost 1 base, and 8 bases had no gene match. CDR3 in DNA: TGCGCCAGCAGCCAAGCGCTGGCCAGGGGGCTCTCCTACGAGCAGTACTTC. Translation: CASSQALARGLSYEQYF.

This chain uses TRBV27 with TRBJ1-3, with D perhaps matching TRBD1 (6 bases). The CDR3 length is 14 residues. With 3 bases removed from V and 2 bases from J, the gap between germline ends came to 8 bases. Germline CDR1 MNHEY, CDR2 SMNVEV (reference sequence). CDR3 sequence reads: CASSFRGTGNTIYF. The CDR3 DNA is TGTGCCAGCAGTTTCAGGGGCACTGGAAACACCATATATTTT.

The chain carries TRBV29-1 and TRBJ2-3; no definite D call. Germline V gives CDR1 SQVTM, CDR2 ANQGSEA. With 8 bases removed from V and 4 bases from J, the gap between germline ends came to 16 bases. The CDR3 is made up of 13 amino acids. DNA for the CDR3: TGCAGCCCTCTCTGGCAGGCCCCAGATACGCAGTATTTT. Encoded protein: CSPLWQAPDTQYF.

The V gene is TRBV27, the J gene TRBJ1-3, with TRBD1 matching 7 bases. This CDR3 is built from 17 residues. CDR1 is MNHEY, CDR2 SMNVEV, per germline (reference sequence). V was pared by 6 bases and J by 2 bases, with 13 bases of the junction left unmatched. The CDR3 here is CASSQRPIQGTGNTIYF. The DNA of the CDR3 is TGTGCCAGCAGCCAGCGTCCTATACAGGGGACTGGAAACACCATATATTTT.

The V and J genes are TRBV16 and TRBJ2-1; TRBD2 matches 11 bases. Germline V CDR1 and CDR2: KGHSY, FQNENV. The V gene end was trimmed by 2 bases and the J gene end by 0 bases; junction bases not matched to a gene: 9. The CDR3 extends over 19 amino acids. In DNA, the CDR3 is TGTGCCAGCAGCCAAAGAGGGACTAGCGGAGGCAGCTCCTACAATGAGCAGTTCTTC. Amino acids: CASSQRGTSGGSSYNEQFF.

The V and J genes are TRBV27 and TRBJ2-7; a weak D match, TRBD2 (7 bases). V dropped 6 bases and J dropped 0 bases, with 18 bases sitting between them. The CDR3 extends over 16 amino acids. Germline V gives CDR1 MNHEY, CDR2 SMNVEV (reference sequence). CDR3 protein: CASSLGGAPSSYEQYF. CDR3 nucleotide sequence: TGTGCCAGCAGCTTAGGGGGGGCCCCCAGCTCCTACGAGCAGTACTTC.

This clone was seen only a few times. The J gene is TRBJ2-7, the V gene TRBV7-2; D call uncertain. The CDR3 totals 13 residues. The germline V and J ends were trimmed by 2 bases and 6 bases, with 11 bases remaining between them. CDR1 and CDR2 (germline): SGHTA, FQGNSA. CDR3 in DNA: TGTGCCAGCAGCTTATATCGGTCTCTCGAGCAGTACTTC. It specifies CASSLYRSLEQYF.

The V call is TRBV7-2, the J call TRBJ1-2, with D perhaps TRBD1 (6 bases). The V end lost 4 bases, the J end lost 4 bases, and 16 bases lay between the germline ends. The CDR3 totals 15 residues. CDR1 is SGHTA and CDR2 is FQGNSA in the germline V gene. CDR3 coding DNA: TGTGCCAGCAGCTGGACAGACCAAACTTCCTATGGCTACACCTTC. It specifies CASSWTDQTSYGYTF. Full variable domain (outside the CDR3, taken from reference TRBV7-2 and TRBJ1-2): GAGVSQSPSNKVTEKGKDVELRCDPISGHTALYWYRQSLGQGLEFLIYFQGNSAPDKSGLPSDRFSAERTGGSVSTLTIQRTQQEDSAVYLCASSWTDQTSYGYTFGSGTRLTVV.

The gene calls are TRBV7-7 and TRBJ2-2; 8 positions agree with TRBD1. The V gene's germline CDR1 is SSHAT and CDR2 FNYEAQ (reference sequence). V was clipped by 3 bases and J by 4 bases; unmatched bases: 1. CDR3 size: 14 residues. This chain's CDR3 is CASSFTGGTGELFF. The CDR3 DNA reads TGTGCCAGCAGCTTTACAGGGGGCACCGGGGAGCTGTTTTTT.